These 18 T cell receptor beta chains originate from one sample sequenced in a study of blood T cells in healthy people across ages. Through a sample-barcoded 5' primer and a J-beta primer mix, a second PCR was run for about 6 to 11 cycles. Via MiXCR, TCRdb re-called the 5' RACE reads, giving one row per CDR3 protein. This sample has 1.5 million to 2 million distinct CDR3 sequences, with roughly 27% found just once. Specimen: blood. The receptors shown here come from a woman in her twenties or thirties in good health.

This clonotype was counted a few times. The V gene is TRBV6-6, the J gene TRBJ2-1; either TRBD1 or TRBD2 may fit D (5 bases each). There are 15 residues in the CDR3. The germline V and J ends were trimmed by 10 bases and 4 bases, with 20 bases remaining between them. CDR1 MNHNY and CDR2 SVGAGI come from the germline V gene (reference sequence). The CDR3 DNA is TGTGCCACAAAACTCACCGGGACGAGGTACAATGAGCAGTTCTTC. It codes for CATKLTGTRYNEQFF.

The rearrangement links TRBV2 to TRBJ2-1; the match to TRBD2 covers 11 bases. The CDR3 is made up of 21 amino acids. Germline V gene sequence: CDR1 SNHLY, CDR2 FYNNEI. V shed 6 bases and J 0 bases; nucleotides not matched to a gene: 19. In DNA form, the CDR3 reads TGTGCCAGCAGCCCTCCCCTGAGGGGACTAGCGGAGACTTACTCCTACAATGAGCAGTTCTTC. Its protein product is CASSPPLRGLAETYSYNEQFF.

To note about this clonotype: Compared with germline, one end of the junction differs, possibly owing to a read error. V gene TRBV30 combines with J gene TRBJ2-7; possibly TRBD1 for D (5 bases). Germline loops: CDR1 GTSNPN, CDR2 SVGIG (reference sequence). The CDR3 is 16 amino acids. CDR3 protein: CASQQQGTTGRWEQYF. The CDR3 region has the DNA TGCGCCTCTCAACAGCAGGGCACCACAGGACGTTGGGAGCAGTACTTC.

This clonotype was detected a few times. The genes are TRBV5-1 and TRBJ2-7; 9 bases line up with TRBD1. This CDR3 has 14 amino acids. Germline V CDR1 and CDR2: SGHRS, YFSETQ. J lost 5 bases, V lost 3 bases, and 6 bases had no gene match. The CDR3 loop reads CASSWGTGRNEQYF. CDR3 coding DNA: TGCGCCAGCAGCTGGGGGACAGGGCGGAACGAGCAGTACTTC.

The sample holds many counts of this clonotype. The chain combines TRBV4-1 with TRBJ1-2; possibly TRBD1 for D (5 bases). Germline CDR1 is MGHRA and CDR2 is YSYEKL. Between the trimmed V and J ends, which lost 5 bases and 3 bases, there was a span of 22 bases. This CDR3 spans 17 amino acids. The DNA of the CDR3 is TGCGCCAGCAGCTACCGATGGGACTCACGAGCGGACTATGGCTACACCTTC. Amino acids: CASSYRWDSRADYGYTF.

V usage is TRBV10-3 and J usage is TRBJ2-7; D may be TRBD1 or TRBD2 (5 bases each). Between the trimmed V and J ends, which lost 3 bases and 3 bases, there was a span of 12 bases. CDR1 and CDR2 (germline): ENHRY, SYGVKD. There are 14 residues in the CDR3. The CDR3 here is CAISDGTVNYEQYF. The CDR3 DNA sequence: TGTGCCATCAGTGATGGGACGGTAAACTACGAGCAGTACTTC.

The rearrangement links TRBV5-1 to TRBJ2-1; TRBD2 matches at 8 bases. The length of the CDR3 is 15 residues. The junction had 6 bases not matched to a gene; V was cut back by 1 base and J by 6 bases. CDR1 and CDR2 from the germline V gene are SGHRS and YFSETQ. CDR3 nucleotide sequence: TGCGCCAGCAGCTTGTCGAGCGGGAGCCCCAATGAGCAGTTCTTC. The encoded protein is CASSLSSGSPNEQFF.

This clonotype was counted only a few times. A read error is possible here, since a much larger clone lies one base away. This sequence joins TRBV20-1 and TRBJ2-5, with D tentatively TRBD2 (5 bases). Trimming cost V 3 bases and J 11 bases, with 16 bases left between them. In germline, CDR1 is DFQATT, CDR2 SNEGSKA (reference sequence). There are 12 residues in the CDR3. DNA for the CDR3: TGCAGTGCTAGCGGGATCGACAATGAGCAGTACTTC. This translates into CSASGIDNEQYF.

This clonotype was picked up a small number of times. This chain uses TRBV29-1 with TRBJ2-3; D remains unclear. This CDR3 is built from 11 residues. In germline, CDR1 is SQVTM, CDR2 ANQGSEA. V was pared by 4 bases and J by 0 bases, with 2 bases between. The CDR3 DNA is TGCAGCGTTGTTAGCACAGATACGCAGTATTTT. Translated: CSVVSTDTQYF.

In its sample, this clonotype was seen a few times. V usage is TRBV5-1 and J usage is TRBJ1-2; weak D call: TRBD1 (6 bases). Trimming took off 1 base at V and 7 bases at J, with 11 bases between the two ends. CDR3 length: 13 amino acids. CDR1 is SGHRS, CDR2 YFSETQ, per germline. The CDR3 sequence is CASSLQDRTGYTF. The CDR3 DNA reads TGCGCCAGCAGCTTGCAGGACAGAACTGGCTACACCTTC.

The chain combines TRBV5-1 with TRBJ1-1, with D perhaps TRBD1 (6 bases). Germline V gene sequence: CDR1 SGHRS, CDR2 YFSETQ. This CDR3 is 12 amino acids long. Trimming removed 4 bases at V and 5 bases at J, with 9 bases between. The CDR3: CASSAQGTEAFF. CDR3 sequence (DNA): TGCGCCAGCAGCGCCCAGGGGACTGAAGCTTTCTTT.

This clonotype turned up a few times. As DNA, the CDR3 is TGCGCCAGCAGCTTGTCGCCAGGGAGATCTAATGAAAAACTGTTTTTT. Its translation: CASSLSPGRSNEKLFF. The chain uses TRBV5-1 and TRBJ1-4; tentatively, D is TRBD1 (5 bases). Germline V lookup: CDR1 SGHRS, CDR2 YFSETQ. This CDR3 is built from 16 residues. V was clipped by 1 base and J by 3 bases, with 13 bases between them.

This clonotype was counted many times. J is TRBJ2-1 and V is TRBV11-2, with D unresolved. The CDR3 runs 14 residues. The germline V gene has CDR1 SGHAT and CDR2 FQNNGV. The V and J ends lost 3 bases and 2 bases respectively, with 8 bases between them. The CDR3 DNA reads as TGTGCCAGCAGCTTGCGACACACCTACAATGAGCAGTTCTTC. It is translated as CASSLRHTYNEQFF.

The chain combines TRBV2 with TRBJ1-4, with D possibly matching TRBD1 (5 bases). This CDR3 contains 15 residues. Trimming shortened V by 3 bases and J by 4 bases, and 12 bases separated the two germline ends. The germline CDR1 and CDR2 sequences are SNHLY and FYNNEI. CDR3 coding DNA: TGTGCCAGCAGTGATCGTACAGGTCGTAATGAAAAACTGTTTTTT. Translation: CASSDRTGRNEKLFF.

This clonotype was seen ten or more times. The chain links TRBV10-3 to TRBJ2-1, with D perhaps matching TRBD2 (5 bases). CDR1 and CDR2 (germline): ENHRY, SYGVKD. Trimming left V 8 bases short and J 9 bases short, with 23 bases between. This CDR3 contains 15 residues. The DNA of the CDR3 is TGTGCCATCTCTAGCTCCGGCTTTACCATGTCTGAGCAGTTCTTC. Its translation is CAISSSGFTMSEQFF.

Concerning this clonotype itself: Possible read error: a much larger clone is one base away. The chain recombines TRBV20-1 with TRBJ1-1; no clear D. This CDR3 contains 12 residues. Trimming removed 3 bases at V and 2 bases at J, with 7 bases between. Germline-derived CDR1 and CDR2 are DFQATT and SNEGSKA (reference sequence). For the CDR3, the DNA is TGCAGTGCTAGGGGATCTAACACTGAAGCTTTCTTT. Its protein is CSARGSNTEAFF.

This clonotype has a handful of counts. The chain is built from TRBV9 and TRBJ2-3; TRBD2 matches 9 bases. Looked up from germline, CDR1 is SGDLS and CDR2 is YYNGEE. The CDR3 runs to 15 residues. Germline trimming cut 0 bases from V and 5 bases from J; bases unmatched to any gene: 4. CDR3 protein: CASSVDASGEDTQYF. The CDR3, as DNA: TGTGCCAGCAGCGTAGATGCTAGCGGGGAAGATACGCAGTATTTT.

This clonotype was seen only a few times. The V call is TRBV29-1, the J call TRBJ2-1; 9 bases fit TRBD2. Germline V gene sequence: CDR1 SQVTM, CDR2 ANQGSEA. The CDR3 has 14 residues. Trimming at V came to 4 bases and at J to 8 bases, leaving 9 bases not matched to a gene. The CDR3 loop is CSVGAGGPGDEQFF. Written as DNA, the CDR3 is TGCAGCGTTGGGGCGGGAGGGCCAGGGGATGAGCAGTTCTTC.